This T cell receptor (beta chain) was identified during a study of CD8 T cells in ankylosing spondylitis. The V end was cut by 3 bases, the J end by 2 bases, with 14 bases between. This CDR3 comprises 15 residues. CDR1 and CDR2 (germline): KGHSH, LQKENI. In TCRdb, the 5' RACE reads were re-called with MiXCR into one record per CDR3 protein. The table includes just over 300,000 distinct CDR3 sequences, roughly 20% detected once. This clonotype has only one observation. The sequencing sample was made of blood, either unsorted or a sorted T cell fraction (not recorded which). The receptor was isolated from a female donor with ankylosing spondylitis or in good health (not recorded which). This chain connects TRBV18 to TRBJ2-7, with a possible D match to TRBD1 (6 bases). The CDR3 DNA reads TGTGCCAGCTCACCGCAGGGGTCGATCCCCTACGAGCAGTACTTC. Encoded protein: CASSPQGSIPYEQYF.